One sample yielded the 31 T cell receptor beta chains listed below, sequenced in a study of blood T cell repertoires in COVID-19. Produced via immunoSEQ multiplex PCR; TCRdb's table is partial and in-frame only. The profile shows about 260,000 clones, about 88% of them singletons. Sequenced: PBMCs or T cells enriched from blood (not recorded which). The receptors were sampled from a woman in her fifties or sixties who had recovered from COVID-19.

The chain uses TRBV6-5 and TRBJ2-5; 11 nucleotides match TRBD2. This CDR3 spans 14 amino acids. With V trimmed by 6 bases and J by 4 bases, 4 bases remained unmatched. Germline loops: CDR1 MNHEY, CDR2 SVGAGI. The CDR3 here is CASRTSGRGETQYF. The CDR3 coding sequence is TGTGCCAGCAGAACTAGCGGGAGAGGAGAGACCCAGTACTTC.

This chain uses TRBV2 with TRBJ2-1; weak D call: TRBD2 (6 bases). Germline lookup yields CDR1 SNHLY and CDR2 FYNNEI. The CDR3 is 10 amino acids. V lost 7 bases and J lost 15, with 13 bases in between. The CDR3: CASTGRGTFF. CDR3 nucleotide sequence: TGTGCCAGCACGGGACGGGGGACGTTCTTC.

This clone showed up just once. The rearrangement uses TRBV9 and TRBJ1-3; tentatively, D is TRBD1 (5 bases). V gave up 2 bases and J gave up 2 bases, with 8 bases separating them. CDR1 and CDR2 (germline): SGDLS, YYNGEE. The CDR3 contains 14 residues. The CDR3 DNA reads as TGTGCCAGCAGCGTCCGGACACCTGGAAACACCATATATTTT. This encodes CASSVRTPGNTIYF.

The rearrangement uses TRBV7-9 and TRBJ2-2, with 8 bases that match TRBD1. Germline V gene lookup returns CDR1 SEHNR and CDR2 FQNEAQ (reference sequence). This CDR3 has 15 residues. With V trimmed by 5 bases and J by 0 bases, 2 bases remained unmatched. CDR3 DNA: TGTGCCAGCAGCATGGACAGGGCGAACACCGGGGAGCTGTTTTTT. It is translated as CASSMDRANTGELFF.

Only one count was recorded for this clone. The chain carries TRBV5-1 and TRBJ2-2; TRBD2 aligns across 8 bases. V lost 2 bases and J lost 7; bases outside the gene matches: 4. Germline V gene lookup returns CDR1 SGHRS and CDR2 YFSETQ. The CDR3 contains 14 residues. The CDR3: CASSFREGLGELFF. CDR3 sequence (DNA): TGCGCCAGCAGCTTCCGGGAGGGCCTCGGGGAGCTGTTTTTT.

The chain couples TRBV7-2 to TRBJ1-5; D call uncertain. Germline CDR1 and CDR2: SGHTA and FQGNSA. The germline V and J ends were trimmed by 4 bases and 0 bases, with 13 bases remaining between them. This CDR3 is built from 16 residues. CDR3 bases: TGTGCCAGCAGCTACCTCACCGGTAATAGCAATCAGCCCCAGCATTTT. Protein product: CASSYLTGNSNQPQHF. Variable domain in full (rest from reference TRBV7-2 and TRBJ1-5): GAGVSQSPSNKVTEKGKDVELRCDPISGHTALYWYRQSLGQGLEFLIYFQGNSAPDKSGLPSDRFSAERTGGSVSTLTIQRTQQEDSAVYLCASSYLTGNSNQPQHFGDGTRLSIL.

The chain uses TRBV28 and TRBJ1-1; a weak D match, TRBD1 (5 bases). This CDR3 has 15 amino acids. Trimming took 1 base from V and 1 from J, leaving 10 bases between them. CDR1 and CDR2 from the germline V gene are MDHEN and SYDVKM. Here the CDR3 reads CASSLYDSRNTEAFF. CDR3 nucleotide sequence: TGTGCCAGCAGTTTATACGACAGCCGGAACACTGAAGCTTTCTTT.

This clone was counted once. The chain uses TRBV28 and TRBJ2-7; D uncertain. The length of the CDR3 is 15 residues. Germline CDR1 MDHEN, CDR2 SYDVKM. V dropped 7 bases and J dropped 3 bases, with 19 bases sitting between them. CDR3 in amino acids: CASIPRYGSDYEQYF. The CDR3 nucleotides read TGTGCCAGCATTCCGCGCTACGGGTCTGACTACGAGCAGTACTTC.

This clone is a singleton in its sample. The gene calls are TRBV27 and TRBJ1-5, with 9 bases lining up with TRBD1. Germline trimming cut 6 bases from V and 4 bases from J; bases unmatched to any gene: 13. The germline CDR1 and CDR2 sequences are MNHEY and SMNVEV (reference sequence). This CDR3 comprises 17 residues. The CDR3 nucleotides read TGTGCCAGCAGGTTCAACCGGGACAGGGATCTTAATCAGCCCCAGCATTTT. It yields the protein CASRFNRDRDLNQPQHF.

This clone has more than one count but fewer than ten. The V call is TRBV5-4, the J call TRBJ2-7, with no clear D. Germline CDR1 SGHNT, CDR2 YYREEE (reference sequence). With 0 bases removed from V and 5 bases from J, the gap between germline ends came to 6 bases. This CDR3 spans 12 amino acids. CDR3 sequence: CASSLVGHEQYF. The CDR3 region has the DNA TGTGCCAGCAGCTTGGTGGGCCACGAGCAGTACTTC. Looking up the rest from reference TRBV5-4 and TRBJ2-7 gives the full variable domain: ETGVTQSPTHLIKTRGQQVTLRCSSQSGHNTVSWYQQALGQGPQFIFQYYREEENGRGNFPPRFSGLQFPNYSSELNVNALELDDSALYLCASSLVGHEQYFGPGTRLTVT.

To note about this clone: At the DNA level, this CDR3 is encoded by other sequences in the same sample as well. The rearrangement joins TRBV18 to TRBJ2-1; 7 nucleotides match TRBD1. The CDR3 has 15 amino acids. Germline values: CDR1 KGHSH, CDR2 LQKENI. V lost 3 bases to trimming and J lost 0 bases; unmatched junction nucleotides: 2. Here the CDR3 DNA reads TGTGCCAGCTCACCGGGACAGAACTCCTACAATGAGCAGTTCTTC. Its protein product is CASSPGQNSYNEQFF.

The V and J genes are TRBV14 and TRBJ2-5, with D possibly being TRBD1 (7 bases). CDR1 is SGHDN, CDR2 FVKESK, per germline. Trimming stripped 4 bases from V and 2 bases from J, with 11 bases between. The CDR3 runs to 14 residues. CDR3 nucleotides: TGTGCCAGCAGCCCCGCAGGGGGGCAAGAGACCCAGTACTTC. This encodes CASSPAGGQETQYF.

This chain joins TRBV28 and TRBJ2-7, with D tentatively TRBD1 (5 bases). The CDR3 has 14 amino acids. Trimming took off 8 bases at V and 4 bases at J, with 18 bases between the two ends. The V gene's germline CDR1 is MDHEN and CDR2 SYDVKM. The CDR3 coding sequence is TGTGCCAGCCGGGCAGGGCTAAATCTTTACGAGCAGTACTTC. Translation gives CASRAGLNLYEQYF. Looking up the rest from reference TRBV28 and TRBJ2-7 gives the full variable domain: DVKVTQSSRYLVKRTGEKVFLECVQDMDHENMFWYRQDPGLGLRLIYFSYDVKMKEKGDIPEGYSVSREKKERFSLILESASTNQTSMYLCASRAGLNLYEQYFGPGTRLTVT.

This clone turned up a few times. The chain recombines TRBV29-1 with TRBJ2-5; 9 bases fit TRBD2. Germline values: CDR1 SQVTM, CDR2 ANQGSEA. Trimming at V came to 5 bases and at J to 1 base, leaving 2 bases not matched to a gene. The CDR3 extends over 13 amino acids. Written as DNA, the CDR3 is TGCAGCGTTCTTAGCGGGGGCCAAGAGACCCAGTACTTC. Protein product: CSVLSGGQETQYF.

The chain combines TRBV7-6 with TRBJ2-5; D is unresolved. This CDR3 has 12 residues. V was shortened by 2 bases and J by 3 bases, with 4 bases between the two germline ends. CDR1 and CDR2 from the germline V gene are SGHVS and FNYEAQ. CDR3 DNA: TGTGCCAGCAGCTTATTCGAAGAGACCCAGTACTTC. Amino acid sequence: CASSLFEETQYF.

V is TRBV7-9 and J is TRBJ1-5; TRBD1 is a possible D gene (6 bases). This CDR3 has 14 residues. CDR1 SEHNR and CDR2 FQNEAQ come from the germline V gene (reference sequence). Trimming cost V 5 bases and J 4 bases, with 12 bases left between them. For the CDR3, the DNA is TGTGCCAGCAGCCCACAGGGCGGGAATCAGCCCCAGCATTTT. It codes for CASSPQGGNQPQHF. The whole variable domain, remainder taken from reference TRBV7-9 and TRBJ1-5, is DTGVSQNPRHKITKRGQNVTFRCDPISEHNRLYWYRQTLGQGPEFLTYFQNEAQLEKSRLLSDRFSAERPKGSFSTLEIQRTEQGDSAMYLCASSPQGGNQPQHFGDGTRLSIL.

This clone showed up just a few times. This chain links TRBV7-9 with TRBJ1-6, with 10 positions matching TRBD1. Per germline, CDR1 SEHNR and CDR2 FQNEAQ (reference sequence). CDR3 length: 15 residues. V trimming: 1 base; J trimming: 8 bases; junction bases outside the gene matches: 2. The CDR3: CASSLGGTGDSPLHF. CDR3 DNA: TGTGCCAGCAGCTTAGGCGGGACAGGGGATTCACCCCTCCACTTT. Full variable domain (rest looked up from reference TRBV7-9 and TRBJ1-6): DTGVSQNPRHKITKRGQNVTFRCDPISEHNRLYWYRQTLGQGPEFLTYFQNEAQLEKSRLLSDRFSAERPKGSFSTLEIQRTEQGDSAMYLCASSLGGTGDSPLHFGNGTRLTVT.

The chain links TRBV28 to TRBJ1-4; D gene ambiguous. This CDR3 contains 14 residues. Trimming pared 6 bases from V and 0 bases from J, leaving 8 bases between. Germline CDR1 is MDHEN and CDR2 is SYDVKM. The CDR3 spells CASRIDTTNEKLFF. DNA for the CDR3: TGTGCCAGCAGGATAGACACAACTAATGAAAAACTGTTTTTT.

V usage is TRBV4-2 and J usage is TRBJ2-7, with 8 nucleotides matching TRBD2. The CDR3 totals 15 residues. Per the germline V gene, CDR1 is LGHNA and CDR2 is YNFKEQ. With V trimmed by 4 bases and J by 9 bases, 14 bases remained unmatched. The CDR3 loop is CASSPRTSGQSPQYF. CDR3 coding DNA: TGTGCCAGCAGCCCTCGAACTAGCGGACAGTCTCCGCAGTACTTC.

V is TRBV6-1 and J is TRBJ1-6; weak D call: TRBD1 (5 bases). The CDR3 totals 14 residues. V was cut by 1 base and J by 10 bases, with 11 bases left in between. The V gene's germline CDR1 is MNHNS and CDR2 SASEGT. CDR3 sequence: CASSEDRRRSPLHF. For the CDR3, the DNA is TGTGCCAGCAGTGAAGACAGGCGGCGGTCACCCCTCCACTTT.

The chain carries TRBV3-1 (or the pseudogene TRBV3-2) and TRBJ2-3, with unresolved D. V lost 5 bases to trimming and J lost 2 bases, with 8 bases between them. Germline loops: CDR1 LGHDT, CDR2 YNNKEL (reference sequence). The CDR3 spans 13 residues. In DNA form, the CDR3 reads TGTGCCAGCAGCTCCCTAAACACAGATACGCAGTATTTT. Translated: CASSSLNTDTQYF.

V is TRBV15 and J is TRBJ1-3; 7 bases agree with TRBD1. The CDR3 consists of 13 residues. V shed 4 bases and J 4 bases; nucleotides not matched to a gene: 1. Germline V gives CDR1 LNHNV, CDR2 YYDKDF (reference sequence). CDR3 sequence: CATSTGQGNTIYF. The CDR3 nucleotides read TGTGCCACCAGCACGGGACAGGGAAACACCATATATTTT.

The rearrangement links TRBV4-3 to TRBJ2-7; a possible D gene is TRBD1 (5 bases). Per germline, CDR1 LGHNA and CDR2 YSLEER. The CDR3 totals 16 residues. V shed 1 base and J shed 5 bases, with 18 bases lying between them. The CDR3 reads CASSQGIGRASNEQYF. DNA of the CDR3: TGCGCCAGCAGCCAAGGTATCGGCAGGGCATCTAACGAGCAGTACTTC.

This clone was found once. The J gene is TRBJ2-7, the V gene TRBV2, with 8 bases matching TRBD2. With 6 bases clipped from V and 3 bases from J, the junction kept 7 bases outside the gene matches. Germline V lookup: CDR1 SNHLY, CDR2 FYNNEI. CDR3 length: 14 residues. The DNA for the CDR3 is TGTGCCAGCAGATCCGGGACTAGAGGCTACGAGCAGTACTTC. The encoded protein is CASRSGTRGYEQYF. The variable domain in full, with the rest retrieved from reference TRBV2 and TRBJ2-7, is EPEVTQTPSHQVTQMGQEVILRCVPISNHLYFYWYRQILGQKVEFLVSFYNNEISEKSEIFDDQFSVERPDGSNFTLKIRSTKLEDSAMYFCASRSGTRGYEQYFGPGTRLTVT.

This clone was counted between two and nine times. This sequence joins TRBV14 and TRBJ1-2, with TRBD1 identical over 7 bases. V was pared by 5 bases and J by 5 bases, with 11 bases of the junction left unmatched. The CDR3 contains 15 residues. Germline V gives CDR1 SGHDN, CDR2 FVKESK. The CDR3 coding sequence is TGTGCCAGCAGCTCGGGAGGGACAGCAGGATATGGCTACACCTTC. Its protein product is CASSSGGTAGYGYTF.

This sequence joins TRBV19 and TRBJ2-1; 12 nucleotides align to TRBD2. CDR3 length equals 16 residues. J gave up 8 bases and V 4 bases, and 9 bases lay outside the gene matches. The V gene's germline CDR1 is LNHDA and CDR2 SQIVND (reference sequence). The CDR3 loop reads CASSNTGLAGLDEQFF. CDR3 bases: TGTGCCAGTAGTAATACGGGACTAGCGGGTTTGGATGAGCAGTTCTTC. Combining the CDR3 with reference TRBV19 and TRBJ2-1 gives the whole variable domain DGGITQSPKYLFRKEGQNVTLSCEQNLNHDAMYWYRQDPGQGLRLIYYSQIVNDFQKGDIAEGYSVSREKKESFPLTVTSAQKNPTAFYLCASSNTGLAGLDEQFFGPGTRLTVL.

As DNA, the CDR3 is TGTGCCATCTCAACAAGACAGAATTATGGCTACACCTTC. This gives the protein CAISTRQNYGYTF. The rearrangement links TRBV6-5 to TRBJ1-2; D possibly corresponds to TRBD1 (5 bases). The CDR3 length is 13 residues. V was clipped by 10 bases and J by 5 bases, with 17 bases between them. Germline V lookup: CDR1 MNHEY, CDR2 SVGAGI.

The rearrangement joins TRBV5-1 to TRBJ2-3, with 8 bases aligning to TRBD2. The V and J ends lost 4 bases and 6 bases, in that order; junction bases with no gene match: 13. Germline lookup yields CDR1 SGHRS and CDR2 YFSETQ. The CDR3 extends over 16 amino acids. CDR3 loop: CASSGLAGVTGDTQYF. The CDR3 DNA reads TGCGCCAGCAGCGGGCTAGCGGGCGTGACGGGGGATACGCAGTATTTT.

The genes are TRBV20-1 and TRBJ1-2; tentatively, D is TRBD1 (6 bases). The CDR3 runs to 11 residues. V lost 6 bases, J lost 8 bases, and 13 bases lay in between. The germline V gene has CDR1 DFQATT and CDR2 SNEGSKA (reference sequence). The CDR3 reads CSAQQGRGYTF. Here the CDR3 DNA reads TGCAGTGCACAACAGGGTCGGGGCTACACCTTC.

The chain has TRBV7-3 and TRBJ2-2, with D possibly being TRBD2 (6 bases). The CDR3 is made up of 15 amino acids. The germline V gene encodes CDR1 SGHTA and CDR2 FQGTGA. The ends were cut back, 5 bases at V and 7 bases at J, with 17 bases in the middle. The CDR3 is CASSLDGRDGGELFF. The CDR3 region has the DNA TGTGCCAGCAGCCTAGACGGGAGAGATGGCGGGGAGCTGTTTTTT.

The J gene is TRBJ2-7, the V gene TRBV19; tentatively, D is TRBD2 (6 bases). The CDR3 sequence is 14 residues long. Trimming stripped 5 bases from V and 6 bases from J, with 17 bases between. Germline V gene data show CDR1 as LNHDA and CDR2 as SQIVND (reference sequence). As DNA, the CDR3 is TGTGCCAGTAGTTCGCCGGGAGACGGAACCGAGCAGTACTTC. It is translated as CASSSPGDGTEQYF. Using reference TRBV19 and TRBJ2-7 for the parts outside the CDR3, the full variable domain is DGGITQSPKYLFRKEGQNVTLSCEQNLNHDAMYWYRQDPGQGLRLIYYSQIVNDFQKGDIAEGYSVSREKKESFPLTVTSAQKNPTAFYLCASSSPGDGTEQYFGPGTRLTVT.